Given below is one T cell receptor beta chain in context. The antigen it recognizes is unknown. It has no much larger one-base neighbor in the sample; base qualities were not kept. The data were taken from a study of Graves' ophthalmopathy and Graves' hyperthyroidism (dated by TCRdb to 2017 to 2018). A note on the overall study: Hyperthyroidism was considered stable if no progression to ophthalmopathy occurred within 18 months of follow-up. In more than five hyperthyroidism patients, T-cell repertoires of thyroid tissue and blood were compared. Following sample collection, hyperthyroidism patients were given methimazole at a starting dose of 30 mg daily, and ophthalmopathy patients were given high-dose intravenous methylprednisolone. To explore V-J signatures distinguishing ophthalmopathy from hyperthyroidism, a discovery set of 100 or so patients (about 43 ophthalmopathy, 57 stable hyperthyroidism) was enrolled. In total, 135 blood samples were TCR-sequenced: fewer than 50 ophthalmopathy, some 72 hyperthyroidism and some 17 hyperthyroidism-to-ophthalmopathy patients. An independent validation cohort was composed of 18 to 20 hyperthyroidism patients and 17 patients who later progressed from hyperthyroidism to ophthalmopathy. To tell Graves' ophthalmopathy apart from Graves' hyperthyroidism, and to predict which patients would progress to ophthalmopathy, the study relied on TCR beta repertoire signatures.

Paper-wide results and their limitations: Ophthalmopathy was separated from stable hyperthyroidism by the 13-signature model with 85% to 90% sensitivity and 81.08% specificity in cross-validation and with 80%/75% in the test set. In validation, the model predicted ophthalmopathy progression with about 71% sensitivity and approximately 78% specificity; eleven to twelve predicted patients were CT-confirmed with GO in a median of approximately six months. Sample size was not statistically predetermined, and group allocation was not concealed from the investigators. Among expanded thyroid clonotypes with frequency above 0.001, most also showed up in blood, which suggests that blood repertoires may reflect the thyroid immune response.

The hyperthyroidism patients were 18 to 65 years old and newly diagnosed, with a disease duration of less than 2 months. Patients with other autoimmune diseases, uncontrolled infections, pregnancy or lactation were excluded from the study. Diagnosis was based on clinical symptoms, serum thyroxine, TRAb, thyroid ultrasound and orbital computed tomography. Trizol reagent was used to extract the total RNA, and its quality was then checked on an Agilent 2100 Bioanalyzer. For repertoire sequencing, TCR beta CDR3 regions were amplified from RNA transcripts. The first round was an RT-PCR using HTBI primers with the Qiagen OneStep RT-PCR kit, and this first round was followed by a second-round multiplex PCR, then size selection and purification. Libraries were sequenced paired-end with 100 bp reads on an Illumina HiSeq2000. Turning to the authors' computational methods: Reads were processed with SOAPnuke, discarding reads with adapters, uncalled bases, mean Phred below 15, or no exact constant-primer or identifier match. High-quality paired reads were merged with COPE v1.2.5. Unique nucleotide sequences were defined as clonotypes and aligned to IMGT TRB V, D and J references using MiTCR v1.1. The analysis was limited to V-J combinations with a frequency above 0.0001, which together covered 99.2% of the repertoires. For each V-J combination, a TCR clonal expansion and chaos score was defined as the ratio of F50 clonal expansion to chaos observed in the TCRdist matrix. Welch's t-statistics and random forest were used to narrow the features down to 13 V-J combinations, which were then fed into a naive Bayes classifier. The Morisita-Horn index was used to measure how similar the thyroid and blood repertoires were. TCRdb trimmed public reads at Q25 via fastp, called clones via MiXCR and kept in-frame beta chains. Here each entry gathers all rows of one CDR3 protein and keeps the most common genes and DNA. In this record, the V and J calls reflect TCRdb's handling and not the investigators' own analysis. The sample table contains about 550,000 distinct CDR3 sequences; only one count was recorded for approximately 35% of them. The top ten clonotypes cover about 4.6% of the sample.

Cut back by 4 bases and 2 bases, the V and J ends lie 9 bases apart. Reading from cysteine to phenylalanine, the CDR3 counts 12 amino acids. The kept DNA is CDR3 alone, 36 bases in frame from the first base. CDR1 and CDR2 are read off the germline V gene as SQVTM and ANQGSEA. This TCR derives from an adult man with Graves' hyperthyroidism. Sequencing input: peripheral blood or thyroid tissue (not recorded which). In this chain, TRBV29-1 is recombined with TRBJ2-7, with the D gene call left open. The sequenced DNA: TGCAGCGTTGGTCGGATAGCCTACGAGCAGTACTTC. Its coded protein is CSVGRIAYEQYF.